Listed below are T cell receptor beta chains from one sample, sequenced in a study of control samples from healthy donors and cancer patients. The data were produced by immunoSEQ multiplex PCR, yet TCRdb's version contains in-frame clones alone and is incomplete. The table records about 86,000 clones, roughly nine tenths of them present only once. Sequencing was carried out using PBMCs. These receptors all come from a woman between 50 and 59 years old with colorectal cancer. Each CDR3 is given with its conserved first and last residue. A D gene is named only where the DNA matches it firmly. Some rows have no size entry. The others give once, few or many, or a class for an expanded clone.

d_gene	v_gene	j_gene	abundance	CDR3nt	CDR3aa
.	TRBV6-5	TRBJ1-1	.	TGTGCCAGCAGTTTGGGATATGAAGCTTTCTTT	CASSLGYEAFF
.	TRBV28	TRBJ2-5	.	TGTGCCAGCTCGAAGGGGACCCAAGAGACCCAGTACTTC	CASSKGTQETQYF
TRBD1	TRBV10-3	TRBJ2-2	.	TGTGCCATCAGCCCTAGTAGACAGGGGGACTCCGGGGAGCTGTTTTTT	CAISPSRQGDSGELFF
TRBD2	TRBV6-4	TRBJ2-3	.	TGTGCCAGCAGTGACGGGACTAGCGGGTCTAGCACAGATACGCAGTATTTT	CASSDGTSGSSTDTQYF
.	TRBV5-1	TRBJ1-6	.	TGCGCCAGCAGCTTGTCCAGCTCCTATAATTCACCCCTCCACTTT	CASSLSSSYNSPLHF
TRBD1	TRBV12-5	TRBJ1-1	.	TGTGCTAGTGGTTTGGGGGACAGGTTAAACACTGAAGCTTTCTTT	CASGLGDRLNTEAFF
TRBD2	TRBV7-3	TRBJ2-5	.	TGTGCCAGCAGCCTAGGACTAGAGGAGACCCAGTACTTC	CASSLGLEETQYF
.	TRBV5-1	TRBJ1-1	.	TGCGCCAGCAGCTTGCCCCCTAACACTGAAGCTTTCTTT	CASSLPPNTEAFF
.	TRBV12-3/TRBV12-4	TRBJ1-4	.	TGTGCCAGCCGAAGGTCCGAGGAAAAACTGTTTTTT	CASRRSEEKLFF
.	TRBV10-2	TRBJ1-2	.	TGCGCCAGCCGAGAGGGGCAGGGTGATGGCTACACCTTC	CASREGQGDGYTF
TRBD1	TRBV12-3/TRBV12-4	TRBJ1-2	.	TGTGCCAGCAGCCCTGGACAGGACTATGGCTACACCTTC	CASSPGQDYGYTF
.	TRBV3-1/TRBV3-2	TRBJ1-5	.	TGTGCCAGCAGCCAAGGACTCGGCCGGTATAGCAATCAGCCCCAGCATTTT	CASSQGLGRYSNQPQHF
.	TRBV30	TRBJ1-1	.	TGTGCCTGGAGACCAAGGGGGGACCCGAACACTGAAGCTTTCTTT	CAWRPRGDPNTEAFF
.	TRBV6-5	TRBJ1-3	.	TGTGCCAGCAGTTACTCACGGGAAGGGACTGGAAACACCATATATTTT	CASSYSREGTGNTIYF
.	TRBV25-1	TRBJ1-3	few	TGTGCCAGCAGTGATTTGGGCAGCTACTCTGGAAACACCATATATTTT	CASSDLGSYSGNTIYF
TRBD2	TRBV7-8	TRBJ2-1	.	TGTGCCAGCAGCCCCTGGGTTAGCGGGGGGGCTGAAAATGAGCAGTTCTTC	CASSPWVSGGAENEQFF
TRBD2	TRBV7-2	TRBJ2-1	.	TGTGCCAGCAGCTTAGTAGCGGGGGCCCCCTACAATGAGCAGTTCTTC	CASSLVAGAPYNEQFF
.	TRBV4-3	TRBJ1-3	.	TGCGCCAGCAGCCAAGATTTGGGACTGCGGATTGGAAACACCATATATTTT	CASSQDLGLRIGNTIYF
.	TRBV4-3	TRBJ1-6	.	TGCGCCAGCAGAGGGGGAAGGGGGGATCAGTCACCCCTCCACTTT	CASRGGRGDQSPLHF
TRBD1	TRBV19	TRBJ1-5	.	TGTGCCAGTAGTATAGAACAGGGGACTCAGCCCCAGCATTTT	CASSIEQGTQPQHF
TRBD1	TRBV28	TRBJ2-1	once	TGTGCCACCAAAAGGGACAGGGGGCCTATCTACAATGAGCAGTTCTTC	CATKRDRGPIYNEQFF
.	TRBV5-1	TRBJ2-1	.	TGCGCCAGCAGCTTGGGACACCCGAGCTCCTACAATGAGCAGTTCTTC	CASSLGHPSSYNEQFF
.	TRBV5-6	TRBJ1-1	.	TGTGCCAGCAGCTTGGGAACAACGAACACTGAAGCTTTCTTT	CASSLGTTNTEAFF
.	TRBV2	TRBJ2-2	.	TGTGCCAGCAGTGATGTCTCAGAGGGGTCGTACACCGGGGAGCTGTTTTTT	CASSDVSEGSYTGELFF
.	TRBV5-1	TRBJ2-1	.	TGCGCCAGCAGCCTAGCGCCCTACAATGAGCAGTTCTTC	CASSLAPYNEQFF
.	TRBV9	TRBJ1-6	.	TGTGCCAGCAGCGTAATTTCCAATTCACCCCTCCACTTT	CASSVISNSPLHF
.	TRBV2	TRBJ2-5	once	TGTGCCAGCAGTGAGGGCCTATATGGAGACCAAGAGACCCAGTACTTC	CASSEGLYGDQETQYF
TRBD1	TRBV5-8	TRBJ2-2	.	TGTGCCAGCAGTTGGGACAGCGGCACCGGGGAGCTGTTTTTT	CASSWDSGTGELFF
.	TRBV2	TRBJ2-2	.	TGTGCCAGCAGTGAGGGTCCCACCGGGGAGCTGTTTTTT	CASSEGPTGELFF
.	TRBV19	TRBJ2-4	.	TGTGCCAGTAGGCGGAGGGATAGTCAGATCATTCAGTACTTC	CASRRRDSQIIQYF
.	TRBV4-1	TRBJ1-2	.	TGCGCCAGCAGCCAAGCCCTGGACAGTACTAACTATGGCTACACCTTC	CASSQALDSTNYGYTF
.	TRBV10-2	TRBJ2-1	.	TGCGCCAGCAGTGAGTCGAGGAAAGGAGGCAATGAGCAGTTCTTC	CASSESRKGGNEQFF
.	TRBV2	TRBJ2-6	.	TGTGCCAGCAGTGGACCATCTGGGGCCAACGTCCTGACTTTC	CASSGPSGANVLTF
.	TRBV7-9	TRBJ2-1	.	TGTGCCAGCAGCTTTTCTGGGATCAATGAGCAGTTCTTC	CASSFSGINEQFF
.	TRBV27	TRBJ1-6	.	TGTGCCAGCAGTTTGAAGAGCTCCTATAATTCACCCCTCCACTTT	CASSLKSSYNSPLHF
.	TRBV6-5	TRBJ1-6	.	TGTGCCAGCAGTTACGCACAGGCGTATAATTCACCCCTCCACTTT	CASSYAQAYNSPLHF
TRBD2	TRBV7-9	TRBJ2-5	.	TGTGCCAGCAGCATTAGGGGAGCGGGGAAAGACCAAGAGACCCAGTACTTC	CASSIRGAGKDQETQYF
.	TRBV2	TRBJ1-1	once	TGTGCCAGCAGTGAAGATGGCAGGGTGACCTTTGAAGCTTTCTTT	CASSEDGRVTFEAFF
TRBD1	TRBV27	TRBJ2-6	.	TGTGCCAGCAGTTTATCAAGGGGGCTCGGGCCGAGATCTGGGGCCAACGTCCTGACTTTC	CASSLSRGLGPRSGANVLTF
.	TRBV6-5	TRBJ2-3	few	TGTGCCAGCAGAGCAGGGACAGATACGCAGTATTTT	CASRAGTDTQYF
TRBD2	TRBV6-5	TRBJ2-3	.	TGTGCCAGCACACTAGCGGGCCTTAGCACAGATACGCAGTATTTT	CASTLAGLSTDTQYF
.	TRBV5-1	TRBJ1-5	.	TGCGCCAGCAGGTTGGGACAATATAGCAATCAGCCCCAGCATTTT	CASRLGQYSNQPQHF
.	TRBV5-1	TRBJ2-2	.	TGCGCCAGCAGCTTTGAACAGGCAGGCACCGGGGAGCTGTTTTTT	CASSFEQAGTGELFF
TRBD1	TRBV14	TRBJ2-3	.	TGTGCCAGCAGGGACAGGGGGCATACAGATACGCAGTATTTT	CASRDRGHTDTQYF
.	TRBV12-3/TRBV12-4	TRBJ1-6	.	TGTGCCAGCAGGTCCCGCGGGGATTCACCCCTCCACTTT	CASRSRGDSPLHF
.	TRBV5-4	TRBJ1-1	.	TGTGCCAGCAGCTTACCAGGGCACACTGAAGCTTTCTTT	CASSLPGHTEAFF
.	TRBV28	TRBJ1-1	.	TGTGCCAGCAGTTCCCCACAGGGCTGGGACACTGAAGCTTTCTTT	CASSSPQGWDTEAFF
.	TRBV5-5	TRBJ1-1	.	TGTGCCAGCAGCTCCCGGCGGACAGACACTGAAGCTTTCTTT	CASSSRRTDTEAFF
.	TRBV18	TRBJ1-3	.	TGTGCCAGCTCACCACGGACAGATTCTGGAAACACCATATATTTT	CASSPRTDSGNTIYF
.	TRBV7-2	TRBJ1-4	.	TGTGCCAGCAGACCGGCCGAGGAAGAAAAACTGTTTTTT	CASRPAEEEKLFF
.	TRBV6-5	TRBJ1-3	.	TGTGCCAGCAGGCGAGGAAACACCATATATTTT	CASRRGNTIYF
.	TRBV4-1	TRBJ1-6	.	TGCGCCAGCAGCCAAGAGACATGGGGACAATCTTCACCCCTCCACTTT	CASSQETWGQSSPLHF
.	TRBV6-2/TRBV6-3	TRBJ1-5	.	TGTGCCAGCAGTCCCCTTGTGGGTGGCGGACGGAATAGCAATCAGCCCCAGCATTTT	CASSPLVGGGRNSNQPQHF